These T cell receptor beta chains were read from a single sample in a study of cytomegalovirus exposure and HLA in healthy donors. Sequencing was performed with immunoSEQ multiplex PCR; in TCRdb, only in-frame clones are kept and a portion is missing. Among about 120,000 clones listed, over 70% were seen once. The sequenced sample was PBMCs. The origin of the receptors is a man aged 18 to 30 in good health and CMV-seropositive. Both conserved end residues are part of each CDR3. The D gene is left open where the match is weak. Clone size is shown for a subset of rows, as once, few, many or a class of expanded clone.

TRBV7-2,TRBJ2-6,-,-,CASSFQISGANVLTF,TGTGCCAGCAGCTTCCAAATCTCTGGGGCCAACGTCCTGACTTTC
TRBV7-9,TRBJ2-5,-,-,CASSLGSGNRYQETQYF,TGTGCCAGCAGCTTGGGATCAGGGAATAGGTACCAAGAGACCCAGTACTTC
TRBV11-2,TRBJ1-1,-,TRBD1,CASSSAWTGQNTEAFF,TGTGCCAGCAGCTCGGCCTGGACAGGTCAGAACACTGAAGCTTTCTTT
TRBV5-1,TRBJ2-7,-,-,CASSLARGFYEQYF,TGCGCCAGCAGCTTGGCTCGAGGTTTCTACGAGCAGTACTTC
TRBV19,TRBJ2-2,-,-,CASRRVQGTGELFF,TGTGCCAGTAGAAGAGTTCAGGGGACCGGGGAGCTGTTTTTT
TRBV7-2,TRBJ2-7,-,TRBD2,CASSFSGSLSYEQYF,TGTGCCAGCAGTTTTAGCGGGAGTTTGTCCTACGAGCAGTACTTC
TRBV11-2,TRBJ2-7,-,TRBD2,CASSTLGLAGAYEQYF,TGTGCCAGCAGCACCCTGGGACTAGCGGGGGCCTACGAGCAGTACTTC
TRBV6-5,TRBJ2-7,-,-,CASSKDGGYEQYF,TGTGCCAGCAGTAAGGACGGAGGGTACGAGCAGTACTTC
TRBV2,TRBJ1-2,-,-,CASREGRANYGYTF,TGTGCCAGCAGGGAAGGACGGGCTAACTATGGCTACACCTTC
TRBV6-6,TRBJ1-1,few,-,CASTLTGNTEAFF,TGTGCCAGCACTCTAACAGGGAACACTGAAGCTTTCTTT
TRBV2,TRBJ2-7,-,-,CASRGGEQYF,TGTGCCAGCAGAGGGGGCGAGCAGTACTTC
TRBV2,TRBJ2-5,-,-,CASRLGAGEKETQYF,TGTGCCAGCAGACTGGGGGCGGGAGAGAAAGAGACCCAGTACTTC
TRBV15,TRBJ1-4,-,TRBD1,CATSSDRGLFGKLFF,TGTGCCACCAGCAGCGACAGGGGCTTGTTCGGAAAACTGTTTTTT
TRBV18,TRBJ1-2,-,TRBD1,CASSPRGTENYGYTF,TGTGCCAGCTCACCACGCGGGACAGAAAACTATGGCTACACCTTC
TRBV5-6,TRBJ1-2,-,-,CASSFQGGNGYTF,TGTGCCAGCAGCTTTCAAGGCGGAAATGGCTACACCTTC
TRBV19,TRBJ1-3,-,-,CASSILDYSGNTIYF,TGTGCCAGTAGTATTTTGGACTACTCTGGAAACACCATATATTTT
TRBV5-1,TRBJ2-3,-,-,CASSEGGTTDTQYF,TGCGCCAGCAGTGAGGGGGGGACCACAGATACGCAGTATTTT
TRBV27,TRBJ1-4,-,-,CASSLYRDNEKLFF,TGTGCCAGCAGTTTATACAGGGATAATGAAAAACTGTTTTTT
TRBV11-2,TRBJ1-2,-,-,CASSLQGSGYTF,TGTGCCAGCAGCCTCCAGGGATCTGGCTACACCTTC
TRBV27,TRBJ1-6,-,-,CASSPKPRGESSYNSPLHF,TGTGCCAGCAGTCCCAAGCCCAGGGGAGAGAGCTCCTATAATTCACCCCTCCACTTT
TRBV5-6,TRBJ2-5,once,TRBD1,CASSGPPGTGLRQETQYF,TGTGCCAGCAGCGGTCCCCCCGGGACAGGGTTAAGGCAAGAGACCCAGTACTTC
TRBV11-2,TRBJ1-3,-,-,CASRTSGGGNTIYF,TGTGCCAGCAGGACCTCTGGGGGGGGAAACACCATATATTTT
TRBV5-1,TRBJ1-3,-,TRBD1,CASSSGQGNGNTIYF,TGCGCCAGCAGCTCGGGACAGGGAAATGGAAACACCATATATTTT
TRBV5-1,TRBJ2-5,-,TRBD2,CASSLTSGEFETQYF,TGCGCCAGCAGCTTGACTAGCGGGGAGTTCGAGACCCAGTACTTC
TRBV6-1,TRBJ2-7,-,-,CASSGQGWGRSSYEQYF,TGTGCCAGCAGTGGACAAGGTTGGGGGCGCAGTTCTTACGAGCAGTACTTC
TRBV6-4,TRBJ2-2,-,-,CASTRDWNTGELFF,TGTGCCAGCACCAGGGATTGGAACACCGGGGAGCTGTTTTTT
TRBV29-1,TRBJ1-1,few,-,CSVLGAEAFF,TGCAGCGTTCTAGGGGCTGAAGCTTTCTTT
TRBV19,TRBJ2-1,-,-,CASSIGNTYNEQFF,TGTGCCAGTAGTATCGGGAATACCTACAATGAGCAGTTCTTC
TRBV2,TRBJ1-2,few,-,CASDAPSRTGANYGYTF,TGTGCCAGTGACGCGCCCTCCAGGACCGGGGCTAACTATGGCTACACCTTC
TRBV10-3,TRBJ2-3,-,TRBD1,CAISEFRTGTDTQYF,TGTGCCATCAGTGAGTTCAGGACAGGGACAGATACGCAGTATTTT
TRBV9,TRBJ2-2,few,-,CASSVGDGELFF,TGTGCCAGCAGCGTAGGAGATGGGGAGCTGTTTTTT
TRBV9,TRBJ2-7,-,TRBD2,CASSMGLAGTYEQYF,TGTGCCAGTAGCATGGGACTAGCGGGAACATACGAGCAGTACTTC
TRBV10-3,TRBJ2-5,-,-,CAISESRAQGETQYF,TGTGCCATCAGTGAGTCGCGAGCACAGGGCGAGACCCAGTACTTC
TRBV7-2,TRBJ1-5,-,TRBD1,CASSSGQVSNQPQHF,TGTGCCAGCAGCTCTGGACAGGTTAGCAATCAGCCCCAGCATTTT
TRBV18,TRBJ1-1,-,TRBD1,CASSPRTGGDTEAFF,TGTGCCAGCTCACCTAGGACAGGAGGAGACACTGAAGCTTTCTTT
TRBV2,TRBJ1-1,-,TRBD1,CASSDPYRGAMNTEAFF,TGTGCCAGCAGTGACCCCTACAGGGGAGCTATGAACACTGAAGCTTTCTTT
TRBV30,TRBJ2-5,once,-,CAWTAGSGGQYF,TGTGCCTGGACGGCGGGAAGTGGCGGGCAGTACTTC
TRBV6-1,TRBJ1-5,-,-,CASKGQWGNQPQHF,TGTGCCAGCAAGGGACAATGGGGCAATCAGCCCCAGCATTTT
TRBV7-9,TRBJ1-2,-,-,CSSSLDGGVNYGYTF,TGTTCCAGCAGCTTAGATGGGGGGGTGAACTATGGCTACACCTTC
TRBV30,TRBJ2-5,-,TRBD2,CAWSPYYQLLAGYLETQYF,TGTGCCTGGAGTCCTTACTATCAGTTACTAGCGGGATATTTGGAGACCCAGTACTTC
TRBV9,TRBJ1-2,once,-,CASSPRVEIRTIGYTF,TGTGCCAGCAGCCCCCGGGTAGAGATCCGAACTATTGGCTACACCTTC
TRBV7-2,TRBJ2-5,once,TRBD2,CASSPEVAGAETQYF,TGTGCCAGCAGCCCGGAGGTAGCGGGAGCGGAGACCCAGTACTTC
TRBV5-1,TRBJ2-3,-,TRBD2,CASSSGLGLTDTQYF,TGCGCCAGCAGCTCTGGACTAGGCCTCACAGATACGCAGTATTTT
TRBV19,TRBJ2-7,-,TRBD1,CASSMKGQGNYEQYF,TGTGCCAGTAGTATGAAGGGACAGGGGAACTACGAGCAGTACTTC
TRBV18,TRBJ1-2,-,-,CASSPGRQLDGYTF,TGTGCCAGCTCACCCGGGAGACAATTGGACGGCTACACCTTC
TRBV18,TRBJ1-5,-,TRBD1,CASSQRQGFNQPQHF,TGTGCCAGCTCACAAAGACAGGGCTTCAATCAGCCCCAGCATTTT
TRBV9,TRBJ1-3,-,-,CASSVGGNRVGGNTIYF,TGTGCCAGCAGCGTAGGAGGAAACAGGGTGGGGGGAAACACCATATATTTT
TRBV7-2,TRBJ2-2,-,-,CASSQLDLGTGELFF,TGTGCCAGCAGCCAACTAGACCTTGGAACCGGGGAGCTGTTTTTT
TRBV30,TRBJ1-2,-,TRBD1,CAWSVGTGNGYTF,TGTGCCTGGAGTGTCGGGACAGGGAATGGCTACACCTTC
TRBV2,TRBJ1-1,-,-,CASDMSRNSPEAFF,TGTGCCAGCGACATGTCCCGAAACAGCCCTGAAGCTTTCTTT
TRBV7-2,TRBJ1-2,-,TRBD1,CASSFQGARGYGYTF,TGTGCCAGCAGCTTCCAGGGGGCGCGGGGTTATGGCTACACCTTC
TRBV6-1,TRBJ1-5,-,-,CASSDGRDQPQHF,TGTGCCAGCAGTGATGGCAGGGATCAGCCCCAGCATTTT
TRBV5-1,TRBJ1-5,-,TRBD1,CASSGTGSNQPQHF,TGCGCCAGCAGCGGGACAGGGAGCAATCAGCCCCAGCATTTT
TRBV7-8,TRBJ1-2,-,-,CASSQRPSDYGYTF,TGTGCCAGCAGCCAGCGCCCCTCGGACTATGGCTACACCTTC
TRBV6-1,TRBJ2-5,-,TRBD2,CASSTTSGRQETQYF,TGTGCCAGCAGTACAACTAGCGGGAGGCAGGAGACCCAGTACTTC